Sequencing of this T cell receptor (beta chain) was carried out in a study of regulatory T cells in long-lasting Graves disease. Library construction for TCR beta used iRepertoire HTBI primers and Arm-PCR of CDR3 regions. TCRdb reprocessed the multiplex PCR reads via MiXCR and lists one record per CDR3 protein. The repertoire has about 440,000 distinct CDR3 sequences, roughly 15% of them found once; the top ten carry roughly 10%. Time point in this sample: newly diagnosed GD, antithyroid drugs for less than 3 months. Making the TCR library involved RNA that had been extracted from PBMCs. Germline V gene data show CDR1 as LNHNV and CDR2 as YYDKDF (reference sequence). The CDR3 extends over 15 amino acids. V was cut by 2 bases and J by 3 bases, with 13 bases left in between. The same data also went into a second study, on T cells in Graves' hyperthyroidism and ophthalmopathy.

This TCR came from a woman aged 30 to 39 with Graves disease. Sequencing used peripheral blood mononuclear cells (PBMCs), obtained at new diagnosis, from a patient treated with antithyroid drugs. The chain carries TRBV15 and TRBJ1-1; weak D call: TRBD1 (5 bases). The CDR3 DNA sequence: TGTGCCACCAGCAGATTCGGGGGAGCGGACACTGAAGCTTTCTTT. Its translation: CATSRFGGADTEAFF.